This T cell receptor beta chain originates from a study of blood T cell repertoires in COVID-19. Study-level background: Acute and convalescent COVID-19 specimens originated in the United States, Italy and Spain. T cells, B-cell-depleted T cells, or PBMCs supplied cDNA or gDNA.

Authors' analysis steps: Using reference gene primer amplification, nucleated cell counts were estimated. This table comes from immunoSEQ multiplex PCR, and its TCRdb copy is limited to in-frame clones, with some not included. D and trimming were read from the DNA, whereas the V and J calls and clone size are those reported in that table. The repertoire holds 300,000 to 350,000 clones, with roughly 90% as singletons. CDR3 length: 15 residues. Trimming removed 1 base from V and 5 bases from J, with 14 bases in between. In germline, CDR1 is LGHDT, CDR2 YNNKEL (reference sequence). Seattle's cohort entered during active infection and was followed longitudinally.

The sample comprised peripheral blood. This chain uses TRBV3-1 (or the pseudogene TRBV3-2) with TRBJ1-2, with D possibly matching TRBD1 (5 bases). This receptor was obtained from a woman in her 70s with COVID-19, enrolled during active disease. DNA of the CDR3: TGTGCCAGCAGCCAAGTGTATTCGGAGGGGTATGGCTACACCTTC. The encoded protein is CASSQVYSEGYGYTF.